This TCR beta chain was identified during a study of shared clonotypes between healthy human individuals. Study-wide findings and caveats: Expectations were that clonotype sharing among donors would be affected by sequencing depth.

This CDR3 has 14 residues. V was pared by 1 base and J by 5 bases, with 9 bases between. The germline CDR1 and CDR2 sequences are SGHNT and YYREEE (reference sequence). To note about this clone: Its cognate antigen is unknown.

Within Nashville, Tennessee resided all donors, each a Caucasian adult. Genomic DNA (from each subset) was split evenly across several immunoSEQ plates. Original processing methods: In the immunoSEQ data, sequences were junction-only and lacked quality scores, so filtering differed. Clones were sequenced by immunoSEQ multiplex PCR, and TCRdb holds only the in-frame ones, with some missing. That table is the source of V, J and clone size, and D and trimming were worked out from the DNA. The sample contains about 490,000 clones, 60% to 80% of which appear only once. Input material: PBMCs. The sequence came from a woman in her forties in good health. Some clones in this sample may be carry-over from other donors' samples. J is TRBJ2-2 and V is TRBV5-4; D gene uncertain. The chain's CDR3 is CASSLFSQTGELFF. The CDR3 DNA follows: TGTGCCAGCAGCTTGTTTAGCCAGACCGGGGAGCTGTTTTTT.